The 25 T cell receptor beta chains reported below all come from one sample, sequenced in a study of T cells in Graves' hyperthyroidism and ophthalmopathy. From RNA transcripts, TCR beta CDR3 regions were amplified. The primer set for the first-round RT-PCR of the TCR CDR3 was HTBI. From the multiplex PCR reads, TCRdb called clonotypes with MiXCR, one entry per CDR3 protein. The sample holds 540,000 or so distinct CDR3 sequences, 15% to 18% seen once. The specimen sequenced was blood. These receptors were collected from a woman aged 25 to 39 with Graves' hyperthyroidism.

This clonotype was detected a few times. The chain recombines TRBV15 with TRBJ2-1; 10 nucleotides align to TRBD2. The CDR3 extends over 14 amino acids. Germline loops: CDR1 LNHNV, CDR2 YYDKDF (reference sequence). V lost 6 bases and J lost 6; bases outside the gene matches: 5. The CDR3 sequence is CATSPGLAFNEQFF. As DNA, the CDR3 is TGTGCCACCAGTCCGGGACTAGCGTTCAATGAGCAGTTCTTC.

This clonotype has ten or more counts. V and J are TRBV7-2 and TRBJ2-5; 8 nucleotides agree with TRBD1. There are 14 residues in the CDR3. The V segment lost 4 bases and the J segment 6 bases; nucleotides outside the gene matches: 7. Germline V lookup: CDR1 SGHTA, CDR2 FQGNSA. CDR3 loop: CASSSGTGRQTQYF. For the CDR3, the DNA is TGTGCCAGCAGCTCCGGGACAGGAAGACAGACCCAGTACTTC.

The J gene is TRBJ2-1, the V gene TRBV5-1; no definite D call. Per the germline V gene, CDR1 is SGHRS and CDR2 is YFSETQ. Trimming cost V 0 bases and J 8 bases, with 9 bases left between them. This CDR3 is built from 13 residues. Here the CDR3 reads CASSLAGFDEQFF. In nucleotides, the CDR3 is TGCGCCAGCAGCTTGGCGGGCTTCGATGAGCAGTTCTTC.

The sample holds many counts of this clonotype. The chain combines TRBV27 with TRBJ2-7; possible D gene TRBD2, 6 bases. The CDR3 runs to 13 residues. The germline V gene encodes CDR1 MNHEY and CDR2 SMNVEV (reference sequence). Trimming cost V 8 bases and J 0 bases, with 11 bases left between them. The CDR3: CASCGGSSYEQYF. The CDR3 bases are TGTGCCAGCTGTGGGGGGAGCTCCTACGAGCAGTACTTC.

This clonotype appeared a single time. The chain combines TRBV6-4 with TRBJ2-3, with TRBD2 matching over 13 bases. Germline lookup yields CDR1 MRHNA and CDR2 SNTAGT. With V trimmed by 7 bases and J by 2 bases, 24 bases remained unmatched. This CDR3 is 22 amino acids long. The CDR3 DNA reads TGTGCCAGCACCACACGATTCTCCGGAGGACTAGCGGGAGAGCCGTACACAGATACGCAGTATTTT. As protein: CASTTRFSGGLAGEPYTDTQYF.

The V gene is TRBV6-1, the J gene TRBJ2-5, with D possibly matching TRBD2 (5 bases). The V gene lost 6 bases and the J gene lost 2 bases, with 13 bases spanning the gap. CDR3 length: 14 residues. Germline lookup yields CDR1 MNHNS and CDR2 SASEGT. Here the CDR3 DNA reads TGTGCCAGCAGCCTCCATTCGGGGCAAGAGACCCAGTACTTC. Translating gives CASSLHSGQETQYF.

By frequency in the sample, this clonotype is medium-sized (0.01 to 0.1%). The V and J genes are TRBV2 and TRBJ2-3; 11 nucleotides match TRBD2. Trimming took 6 bases from V and 2 from J; bases not matched to a gene: 4. CDR1 SNHLY and CDR2 FYNNEI come from the germline V gene. This CDR3 is 15 amino acids long. The CDR3 DNA reads as TGTGCCAGCAGCGGGACTAGCGGATACACAGATACGCAGTATTTT. It yields the protein CASSGTSGYTDTQYF. Full variable domain (outside the CDR3, taken from reference TRBV2 and TRBJ2-3): EPEVTQTPSHQVTQMGQEVILRCVPISNHLYFYWYRQILGQKVEFLVSFYNNEISEKSEIFDDQFSVERPDGSNFTLKIRSTKLEDSAMYFCASSGTSGYTDTQYFGPGTRLTVL.

In its sample, this clonotype was seen many times. The chain joins TRBV30 to TRBJ2-5; possible D gene TRBD2, 7 bases. Trimming took 1 base from V and 4 from J, leaving 13 bases between them. CDR3 length: 14 amino acids. In germline, CDR1 is GTSNPN, CDR2 SVGIG (reference sequence). CDR3 DNA: TGTGCCTGGAGTGGGGGGGGGCGAAGAGAGACCCAGTACTTC. Translation gives CAWSGGGRRETQYF.

This clonotype was found many times. The chain recombines TRBV18 with TRBJ2-7; TRBD1 might be the D (5 bases). The ends were cut back, 0 bases at V and 5 bases at J, with 8 bases in the middle. Germline assignment: CDR1 KGHSH and CDR2 LQKENI. The CDR3 has 13 amino acids. The CDR3 region has the DNA TGTGCCAGCTCACCACCGAAGGGGAACGAGCAGTACTTC. This codes for CASSPPKGNEQYF.

This clonotype was observed a few times. CDR3 DNA: TGTGCCAGCAGGAAATACGGACAGGGGGAAGGATACGAGCAGTACTTC. It is translated as CASRKYGQGEGYEQYF. This chain links TRBV6-1 with TRBJ2-7; TRBD1 aligns across 10 bases. Germline V gene data show CDR1 as MNHNS and CDR2 as SASEGT. The junction had 12 bases not matched to a gene; V was cut back by 6 bases and J by 4 bases. The CDR3 has 16 amino acids.

The J gene is TRBJ1-1, the V gene TRBV12-3 or TRBV12-4, with unresolved D. The CDR3 is made up of 17 amino acids. Trimming shortened V by 2 bases and J by 4 bases, and 20 bases separated the two germline ends. DNA of the CDR3: TGTGCCAGCAGTTTAAGATACTCCAGGCCGCGGGGCACTGAAGCTTTCTTT. Amino acid sequence: CASSLRYSRPRGTEAFF.

This clonotype was seen ten or more times. J is TRBJ1-2 and V is TRBV20-1, with TRBD1 as a possible D gene (5 bases). Trimming took off 3 bases at V and 3 bases at J, with 14 bases between the two ends. The CDR3 loop spans 14 amino acids. CDR1 and CDR2 from the germline V gene are DFQATT and SNEGSKA (reference sequence). CDR3 sequence (DNA): TGCAGTGCTAGTTGGGGGAGAGGGGACTATGGCTACACCTTC. This encodes CSASWGRGDYGYTF.

The V and J genes are TRBV20-1 and TRBJ2-3; 7 bases fit TRBD2. Losses at the gene ends were 5 bases for V and 3 bases for J; bases not matched to a gene: 11. Germline V gene lookup returns CDR1 DFQATT and CDR2 SNEGSKA (reference sequence). The CDR3 extends over 15 amino acids. The CDR3: CSALGREQYTDTQYF. The DNA of the CDR3 is TGCAGTGCTCTCGGGCGGGAGCAGTATACAGATACGCAGTATTTT.

The chain carries TRBV10-3 and TRBJ2-6; D might be TRBD1 or TRBD2, each matching 5 bases. CDR1 and CDR2 (germline): ENHRY, SYGVKD. Trimming took off 7 bases at V and 0 bases at J, with 13 bases between the two ends. CDR3 length equals 16 residues. CDR3 bases: TGTGCCATCAATTCGGGACCCAACTCTGGGGCCAACGTCCTGACTTTC. It specifies CAINSGPNSGANVLTF.

A remark on this clonotype: Being one base from a much bigger clone, this may be a read error. The chain has TRBV5-1 and TRBJ2-1; D is perhaps TRBD2 (5 bases). The CDR3 extends over 15 amino acids. Germline V gene sequence: CDR1 SGHRS, CDR2 YFSETQ. Trimming stripped 7 bases from V and 2 bases from J, with 16 bases between. The CDR3 spells CASADSLSPYNEQFF. The CDR3 bases are TGCGCCAGCGCGGACTCTTTGAGCCCCTACAATGAGCAGTTCTTC.

Ten or more counts support this clonotype. The chain is built from TRBV2 and TRBJ1-2; D unresolved. The CDR3 consists of 15 residues. Germline V gives CDR1 SNHLY, CDR2 FYNNEI. Trimming stripped 2 bases from V and 4 bases from J, with 14 bases between. The CDR3 sequence: CASSERRSFGYGYTF. In DNA, the CDR3 is TGTGCCAGCAGTGAAAGGAGGTCGTTCGGCTATGGCTACACCTTC.

As regards this clonotype: A much bigger clone sits one base away, suggesting this may be a read error. The chain joins TRBV12-3 or TRBV12-4 to TRBJ2-1; D possibly corresponds to TRBD2 (6 bases). CDR3 length equals 13 residues. Between the trimmed V and J ends, which lost 7 bases and 10 bases, there was a span of 17 bases. Written as DNA, the CDR3 is TGTGCCAGCACGGTAGCGGCCCCAGACGAGCAGTTCTTC. This encodes CASTVAAPDEQFF.

The chain is built from TRBV7-2 and TRBJ2-2; weak D call: TRBD2 (6 bases). The CDR3 contains 16 residues. Germline lookup yields CDR1 SGHTA and CDR2 FQGNSA. Trimming took off 0 bases at V and 1 base at J, with 9 bases between the two ends. The CDR3: CASSLAGGLNTGELFF. The CDR3 coding sequence is TGTGCCAGCAGCTTAGCCGGGGGTCTGAACACCGGGGAGCTGTTTTTT.

This clonotype has more than one count but fewer than ten. The V call is TRBV14, the J call TRBJ2-7; D possibly corresponds to TRBD2 (5 bases). Germline loops: CDR1 SGHDN, CDR2 FVKESK. Trimming stripped 0 bases from V and 4 bases from J, with 13 bases between. CDR3 length: 15 residues. CDR3 DNA sequence: TGTGCCAGCAGCCAAGACGGTAGCGTGGTTTACGAGCAGTACTTC. Its translation is CASSQDGSVVYEQYF. The variable domain in full, completed from reference TRBV14 and TRBJ2-7, reads EAGVTQFPSHSVIEKGQTVTLRCDPISGHDNLYWYRRVMGKEIKFLLHFVKESKQDESGMPNNRFLAERTGGTYSTLKVQPAELEDSGVYFCASSQDGSVVYEQYFGPGTRLTVT.

This clonotype has a handful of counts. The chain combines TRBV5-1 with TRBJ2-3; TRBD2 matches 10 bases. This CDR3 has 14 amino acids. V lost 4 bases and J lost 6; bases outside the gene matches: 5. Germline CDR1 SGHRS, CDR2 YFSETQ. The DNA of the CDR3 is TGCGCCAGCAGCACCGGGACTAGCGTTGATACGCAGTATTTT. This sequence encodes CASSTGTSVDTQYF. The variable domain in full, completed from reference TRBV5-1 and TRBJ2-3, reads KAGVTQTPRYLIKTRGQQVTLSCSPISGHRSVSWYQQTPGQGLQFLFEYFSETQRNKGNFPGRFSGRQFSNSRSEMNVSTLELGDSALYLCASSTGTSVDTQYFGPGTRLTVL.

This rearrangement joins TRBV4-1 to TRBJ2-5; the D call may be TRBD1 or TRBD2 (5 bases each). V lost 0 bases, J lost 9 bases, and 17 bases lay in between. The CDR3 runs to 15 residues. Germline loops: CDR1 MGHRA, CDR2 YSYEKL. In DNA, the CDR3 is TGCGCCAGCAGCCAAGACCGGGGCCAGCCGCTGCCCCAGTACTTC. As protein: CASSQDRGQPLPQYF.

This clonotype was counted many times. The J gene is TRBJ2-4, the V gene TRBV5-1, with TRBD2 matching 8 bases. CDR3 length equals 18 residues. CDR1 and CDR2 (germline): SGHRS, YFSETQ. Germline trimming cut 4 bases from V and 0 bases from J; bases unmatched to any gene: 12. CDR3 sequence: CASSVASGSGLAKNIQYF. In DNA form, the CDR3 reads TGCGCCAGCAGCGTTGCTAGCGGGTCGGGTTTAGCCAAAAACATTCAGTACTTC.

This clonotype was seen at least ten times. The genes are TRBV13 and TRBJ2-1, with D maybe TRBD2 (6 bases). V lost 0 bases, J lost 4 bases, and 10 bases lay in between. There are 15 residues in the CDR3. The germline V gene encodes CDR1 PRHDT and CDR2 FYEKMQ (reference sequence). DNA of the CDR3: TGTGCCAGCAGCTTAGGGGCACTAGCATACAATGAGCAGTTCTTC. Protein: CASSLGALAYNEQFF.

This clonotype was observed a handful of times. The chain is built from TRBV29-1 and TRBJ2-6; TRBD1 matches at 7 bases. The CDR3 extends over 15 amino acids. Germline V gives CDR1 SQVTM, CDR2 ANQGSEA. After removal of 4 bases from V and 4 bases from J, the junction contained 7 bases not matched to a gene. CDR3 in DNA: TGCAGCGTTGGACAGGGTAGGTCAGGGGCCAACGTCCTGACTTTC. This gives the protein CSVGQGRSGANVLTF.

This clonotype has at least ten counts. The chain links TRBV30 to TRBJ1-1, with no clear D. This CDR3 is 11 amino acids long. With 4 bases removed from V and 5 bases from J, the gap between germline ends came to 8 bases. Germline V gene lookup returns CDR1 GTSNPN and CDR2 SVGIG (reference sequence). Here the CDR3 reads CAWTMRTEAFF. The CDR3, as DNA: TGTGCCTGGACGATGAGGACTGAAGCTTTCTTT.